These 22 T cell receptor beta chains came from one sample sequenced in a study of cytomegalovirus exposure and HLA in healthy donors. The primer mix had 60 Vbeta and 13 Jbeta primers. Produced via immunoSEQ multiplex PCR; TCRdb's table is partial and in-frame only. The sample includes under 150,000 clones, around 77% of them seen just once. Material: PBMCs. The receptors were gathered from a man over 45 in good health and CMV-seronegative.

A single count supports this clone. The chain recombines TRBV12-5 with TRBJ2-3; perhaps TRBD2 as D (5 bases). V lost 6 bases, J lost 4 bases, and 17 bases lay in between. Germline V gives CDR1 LGHNT, CDR2 FRNRAP. This CDR3 region has 15 residues. The CDR3: CASGNGLASSDTQYF. The CDR3, as DNA: TGTGCTAGTGGCAACGGGCTAGCATCGTCAGATACGCAGTATTTT. The full variable domain, completed using reference TRBV12-5 and TRBJ2-3, is DARVTQTPRHKVTEMGQEVTMRCQPILGHNTVFWYRQTMMQGLELLAYFRNRAPLDDSGMPKDRFSAEMPDATLATLKIQPSEPRDSAVYFCASGNGLASSDTQYFGPGTRLTVL.

The chain carries TRBV28 and TRBJ2-1; D not certain. The germline gives CDR1 MDHEN, CDR2 SYDVKM. This CDR3 spans 16 amino acids. V was clipped by 6 bases and J by 0 bases, with 15 bases between them. CDR3 region: CASSPEGAPSYNEQFF. The CDR3 coding sequence is TGTGCCAGCAGCCCCGAAGGAGCGCCCTCCTACAATGAGCAGTTCTTC.

The J gene is TRBJ1-1, the V gene TRBV28; D may be TRBD1 (5 bases). V was cut by 4 bases and J by 6 bases, with 12 bases left in between. The CDR3 is 13 amino acids. Germline values: CDR1 MDHEN, CDR2 SYDVKM. The DNA of the CDR3 is TGTGCCAGCAGTTCTAGGGGTTACGCTGAAGCTTTCTTT. It encodes CASSSRGYAEAFF.

This clone was detected only once. V and J are TRBV19 and TRBJ2-5; 8 bases fit TRBD2. The CDR3 covers 15 residues. CDR1 is LNHDA, CDR2 SQIVND, per germline (reference sequence). Losses at the gene ends were 6 bases for V and 7 bases for J; bases not matched to a gene: 13. The CDR3 reads CASRASREGPGTQYF. CDR3 DNA sequence: TGTGCCAGTAGGGCTAGCCGGGAGGGCCCAGGGACCCAGTACTTC. Filled out from reference TRBV19 and TRBJ2-5, the complete variable domain reads DGGITQSPKYLFRKEGQNVTLSCEQNLNHDAMYWYRQDPGQGLRLIYYSQIVNDFQKGDIAEGYSVSREKKESFPLTVTSAQKNPTAFYLCASRASREGPGTQYFGPGTRLLVL.

This clone was found a few times. The chain has TRBV4-3 and TRBJ2-1, with TRBD1 matching over 9 bases. The CDR3 loop spans 15 amino acids. Germline CDR1 is LGHNA and CDR2 is YSLEER. J was trimmed by 5 bases and V by 1 base; bases with no gene match: 3. The CDR3 bases are TGCGCCAGCAGCCAAGGGGGACAGGGAGACAATGAGCAGTTCTTC. Protein: CASSQGGQGDNEQFF.

This chain links TRBV29-1 with TRBJ2-6, with D unresolved. The V end was cut by 6 bases, the J end by 0 bases, with 3 bases between. CDR1 SQVTM and CDR2 ANQGSEA come from the germline V gene. There are 12 residues in the CDR3. CDR3 sequence: CSVRSGANVLTF. In nucleotides, the CDR3 is TGCAGCGTCCGCTCTGGGGCCAACGTCCTGACTTTC.

The V call is TRBV27, the J call TRBJ2-6; D call uncertain. The germline gives CDR1 MNHEY, CDR2 SMNVEV (reference sequence). The CDR3 consists of 15 residues. The V end lost 3 bases, the J end lost 3 bases, and 9 bases lay between the germline ends. The CDR3 nucleotides read TGTGCCAGCAGTTTGGGCAGGAATGGGGCCAACGTCCTGACTTTC. It yields the protein CASSLGRNGANVLTF.

The count of this clone is one. The rearrangement links TRBV27 to TRBJ2-1; weak D call: TRBD2 (6 bases). Germline CDR1 and CDR2: MNHEY and SMNVEV (reference sequence). Trimming took 8 bases from V and 0 from J, leaving 14 bases between them. The CDR3 contains 15 residues. The CDR3 reads CASCPSVSSYNEQFF. In nucleotides, the CDR3 is TGTGCCAGCTGTCCTAGCGTAAGCTCCTACAATGAGCAGTTCTTC.

This clone was recorded a few times. V usage is TRBV6-1 and J usage is TRBJ1-3; a possible D gene is TRBD1 (5 bases). Trimming took 7 bases from V and 1 from J, leaving 14 bases between them. CDR3 length: 15 residues. The V gene's germline CDR1 is MNHNS and CDR2 SASEGT. CDR3 DNA sequence: TGTGCCAGCACTCTCCAGGGAGGGTCTGGAAACACCATATATTTT. Translated: CASTLQGGSGNTIYF.

The chain links TRBV7-7 to TRBJ2-5, with TRBD2 matching 7 bases. Germline V gene lookup returns CDR1 SSHAT and CDR2 FNYEAQ (reference sequence). CDR3 size: 13 residues. This chain's CDR3 is CASWGGTQETQYF. CDR3 nucleotides: TGTGCTAGCTGGGGGGGGACCCAAGAGACCCAGTACTTC.

With respect to this clone: The same CDR3 can be traced to other DNA sequences in this sample. The chain carries TRBV27 and TRBJ2-6, with TRBD2 matching over 7 bases. The CDR3 consists of 15 residues. With 4 bases clipped from V and 0 bases from J, the junction kept 0 bases outside the gene matches. Germline assignment: CDR1 MNHEY and CDR2 SMNVEV (reference sequence). CDR3 in DNA: TGTGCCAGCAGTTCGGGGGGCTCTGGGGCCAACGTCCTGACTTTC. Residues: CASSSGGSGANVLTF.

The chain employs TRBV4-3 and TRBJ2-7, with D maybe TRBD2 (5 bases). V was pared by 0 bases and J by 2 bases, with 17 bases between. There are 17 residues in the CDR3. Germline CDR1 and CDR2: LGHNA and YSLEER. This chain's CDR3 is CASSQEGSPGFTYEQYF. CDR3 DNA: TGCGCCAGCAGCCAAGAAGGATCTCCGGGATTCACCTACGAGCAGTACTTC.

This rearrangement joins TRBV18 to TRBJ2-7; weak D call: TRBD1 (6 bases). The V gene's germline CDR1 is KGHSH and CDR2 LQKENI. The germline V and J ends were trimmed by 0 bases and 10 bases, with 13 bases remaining between them. CDR3 length: 13 residues. The CDR3 spells CASSPPGTSSQYF. The CDR3 nucleotides are TGTGCCAGCTCACCACCGGGGACATCTAGTCAGTACTTC.

This sequence joins TRBV7-2 and TRBJ2-1; TRBD1 agrees at 9 bases. The CDR3 sequence is 15 residues long. Losses at the gene ends were 4 bases for V and 5 bases for J; bases not matched to a gene: 6. The germline gives CDR1 SGHTA, CDR2 FQGNSA. CDR3 bases: TGTGCCAGCAGCTCCACAGGGGGCGCCAACAATGAGCAGTTCTTC. Protein sequence: CASSSTGGANNEQFF.

The CDR3 here is CASLGHNEQFF. The CDR3 DNA reads TGTGCCAGCCTAGGCCACAATGAGCAGTTCTTC. The chain recombines TRBV28 with TRBJ2-1; no reliable D call. CDR1 and CDR2 from the germline V gene are MDHEN and SYDVKM. V was cut by 8 bases and J by 5 bases, with 7 bases left in between. This CDR3 contains 11 residues.

As DNA, the CDR3 is TGTGCCAGCAGCCGGCAATGGGGACAGAGCTCCTACGAGCAGTACTTC. It is translated as CASSRQWGQSSYEQYF. The chain recombines TRBV5-5 with TRBJ2-7; 7 bases map to TRBD1. Germline CDR1 is SGHKS and CDR2 is YYEKEE (reference sequence). The CDR3 is 16 residues long. With 4 bases clipped from V and 0 bases from J, the junction kept 10 bases outside the gene matches.

In DNA form, the CDR3 reads TGTGCCAGCAGCCCAAATCCACCAGGACGGACTAGCGGGAGGAGTGTTGTTGGCGAGCAGTTCTTC. Translation: CASSPNPPGRTSGRSVVGEQFF. V is TRBV7-3 and J is TRBJ2-1, with TRBD2 identical over 14 bases. The CDR3 is 22 residues long. Unmatched junction bases numbered 28, after V lost 5 bases and J lost 10 bases. Per germline, CDR1 SGHTA and CDR2 FQGTGA.

The chain recombines TRBV28 with TRBJ1-3; 12 positions agree with TRBD1. The CDR3 is 17 residues long. J gave up 10 bases and V 4 bases, and 14 bases lay outside the gene matches. From germline, CDR1 is MDHEN and CDR2 SYDVKM. The CDR3 DNA follows: TGTGCCAGCAGTTCCCCGGGACAGGGGGCAGGTGGGAGGACCATATATTTT. Translating gives CASSSPGQGAGGRTIYF.

This rearrangement joins TRBV6-5 to TRBJ1-2; 9 nucleotides match TRBD1. The CDR3 loop spans 12 amino acids. The V and J ends lost 6 bases and 8 bases, in that order; junction bases with no gene match: 4. The germline V gene encodes CDR1 MNHEY and CDR2 SVGAGI. CDR3 bases: TGTGCCAGCAGCCAGGGACAGGGCGGCTACACCTTC. This codes for CASSQGQGGYTF.

This clone appeared a single time. This chain joins TRBV4-3 and TRBJ1-2, with 8 bases that match TRBD1. The V segment lost 0 bases and the J segment 0 bases; nucleotides outside the gene matches: 9. The germline CDR1 and CDR2 sequences are LGHNA and YSLEER. The CDR3 contains 18 residues. CDR3 amino acids: CASSQDLIGQGTNYGYTF. CDR3 DNA: TGCGCCAGCAGCCAAGATCTAATCGGACAGGGAACTAACTATGGCTACACCTTC.

The chain joins TRBV19 to TRBJ2-7, with D possibly being TRBD1 (6 bases). V gave up 9 bases and J gave up 5 bases, with 20 bases separating them. CDR1 LNHDA and CDR2 SQIVND come from the germline V gene (reference sequence). The CDR3 sequence is 14 residues long. In DNA, the CDR3 is TGTGCCAGCGCCGACAGGCACCGCGGCGACGAGCAGTACTTC. Amino acids: CASADRHRGDEQYF. Based on the CDR3 plus reference TRBV19 and TRBJ2-7, the full variable domain is DGGITQSPKYLFRKEGQNVTLSCEQNLNHDAMYWYRQDPGQGLRLIYYSQIVNDFQKGDIAEGYSVSREKKESFPLTVTSAQKNPTAFYLCASADRHRGDEQYFGPGTRLTVT.

This chain connects TRBV19 to TRBJ2-1; D uncertain. The CDR3 spans 14 residues. Trimming cost V 5 bases and J 2 bases, with 10 bases left between them. Germline V CDR1 and CDR2: LNHDA, SQIVND (reference sequence). CDR3 bases: TGTGCCAGTAGTCCAGGCCCCCCCTACAATGAGCAGTTCTTC. As protein: CASSPGPPYNEQFF.